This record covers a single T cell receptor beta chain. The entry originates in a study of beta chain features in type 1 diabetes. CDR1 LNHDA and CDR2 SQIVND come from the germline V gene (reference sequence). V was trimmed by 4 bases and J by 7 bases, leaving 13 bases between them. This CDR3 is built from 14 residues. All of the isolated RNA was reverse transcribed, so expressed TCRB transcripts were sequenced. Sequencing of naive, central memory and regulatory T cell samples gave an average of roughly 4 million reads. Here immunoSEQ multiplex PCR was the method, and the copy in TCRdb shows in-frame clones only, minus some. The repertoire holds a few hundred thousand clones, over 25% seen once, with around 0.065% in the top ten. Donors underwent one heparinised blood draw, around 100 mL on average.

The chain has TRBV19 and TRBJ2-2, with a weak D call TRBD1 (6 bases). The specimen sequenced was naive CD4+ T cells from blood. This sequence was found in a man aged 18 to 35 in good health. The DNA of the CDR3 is TGTGCCAGTAGTAGGGGTACCAGGGGCGGGGAGCTGTTTTTT. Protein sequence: CASSRGTRGGELFF.